This T cell receptor (beta chain) originates from a study of blood T cell repertoires in COVID-19. Study context: From the United States, Italy and Spain came samples of acute and convalescent COVID-19.

Study processing details: Amplifying reference gene primers gave estimates of nucleated cell counts. Here immunoSEQ multiplex PCR was the method, and the copy in TCRdb shows in-frame clones only, minus some. V and J calls and clone size are as listed in that table; D and trimming were resolved from the DNA. The data contain about 200,000 clones, 70% to 90% of them singletons. V lost 3 bases and J 9 bases, leaving 15 bases between the germline ends. CDR3 size: 14 residues. Germline CDR1 reads ENHRY; CDR2 reads SYGVKD. The rearrangement uses TRBV10-3 and TRBJ1-3, with D possibly being TRBD1 (5 bases). This receptor was taken from a man in his 60s with acute or convalescent COVID-19. The sequencing sample was made of peripheral blood. CDR3 DNA: TGTGCCATCAGTGAAGGTGGCGGGGACGGCACCATATATTTT. Its translation is CAISEGGGDGTIYF.